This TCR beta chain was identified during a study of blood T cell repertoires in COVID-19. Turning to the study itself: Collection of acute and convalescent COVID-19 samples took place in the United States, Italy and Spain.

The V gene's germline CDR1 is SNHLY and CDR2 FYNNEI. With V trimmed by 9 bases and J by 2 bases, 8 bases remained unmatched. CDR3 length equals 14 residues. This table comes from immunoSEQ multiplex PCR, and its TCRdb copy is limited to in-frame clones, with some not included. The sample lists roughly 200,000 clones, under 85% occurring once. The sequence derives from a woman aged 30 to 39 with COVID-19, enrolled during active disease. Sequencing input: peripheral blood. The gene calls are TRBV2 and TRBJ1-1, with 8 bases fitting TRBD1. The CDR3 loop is CASRRDRRNTEAFF. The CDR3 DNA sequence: TGTGCCAGTCGCCGGGACAGGCGAAACACTGAAGCTTTCTTT. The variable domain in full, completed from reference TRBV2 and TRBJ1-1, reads EPEVTQTPSHQVTQMGQEVILRCVPISNHLYFYWYRQILGQKVEFLVSFYNNEISEKSEIFDDQFSVERPDGSNFTLKIRSTKLEDSAMYFCASRRDRRNTEAFFGQGTRLTVV.